Listed below are T cell receptor beta chains from one sample, sequenced in a study of blood T cell repertoires in COVID-19. TCRdb keeps only in-frame clones here, not all; method: immunoSEQ multiplex PCR. The sample yields under 400,000 clones, more than 70% seen once. Sequenced sample: PBMCs or T cells enriched from blood (not recorded which). These receptors were obtained from a middle-aged man in a cohort exposed to, infected with or recovered from COVID-19 (not recorded which). Each CDR3 is given with its conserved first and last residue. A D gene is named only where the DNA matches it firmly. Where a row states a size, it is once, few, many or the class of an expanded clone; other rows omit it.

D	V	J	size	CDR3	DNA
TRBD2	TRBV9	TRBJ2-5	-	CASSVDGTSGRRGLIETQYF	TGTGCCAGCAGCGTAGACGGGACTAGCGGGAGGAGAGGATTGATTGAGACCCAGTACTTC
TRBD1	TRBV28	TRBJ1-5	-	CASSLGQGESQPQHF	TGTGCCAGCAGTTTGGGGCAGGGGGAAAGTCAGCCCCAGCATTTT
TRBD2	TRBV27	TRBJ2-7	-	CASSPVAGAPREQYF	TGTGCCAGCAGCCCCGTAGCGGGAGCTCCTCGAGAGCAGTACTTC
-	TRBV11-3	TRBJ2-3	-	CASSNGGSNTDTQYF	TGTGCCAGCAGCAATGGGGGGAGTAACACAGATACGCAGTATTTT
-	TRBV11-2	TRBJ2-1	-	CASSLDLRDEQFF	TGTGCCAGCAGCTTAGATCTCCGGGATGAGCAGTTCTTC
-	TRBV11-2	TRBJ1-1	-	CASSPQFGTNAREAFF	TGTGCCAGCAGCCCCCAATTCGGGACAAACGCCAGGGAAGCTTTCTTT
-	TRBV19	TRBJ2-2	-	CASSIRDTGELFF	TGTGCCAGTAGTATTCGGGACACCGGGGAGCTGTTTTTT
-	TRBV19	TRBJ1-5	-	CASTMNRGNQPQHF	TGTGCCAGTACCATGAACAGGGGCAATCAGCCCCAGCATTTT
TRBD2	TRBV5-1	TRBJ2-3	once	CASSRGLAEEDTQYF	TGCGCCAGCAGCAGGGGACTAGCGGAGGAAGATACGCAGTATTTT
TRBD1	TRBV29-1	TRBJ2-5	-	CSTGTGQETQYF	TGCAGCACCGGGACAGGCCAAGAGACCCAGTACTTC
-	TRBV7-2	TRBJ1-1	-	CASSLTGSLNTEAFF	TGTGCCAGCAGCTTGACCGGGAGCCTTAACACTGAAGCTTTCTTT
TRBD2	TRBV3-1/TRBV3-2	TRBJ2-1	-	CASSQRTSGNEQFF	TGTGCCAGCAGCCAGAGGACTAGCGGTAATGAGCAGTTCTTC
TRBD1	TRBV6-5	TRBJ1-2	-	CASNPGQGSGYGYTF	TGTGCCAGCAACCCGGGACAGGGATCAGGCTATGGCTACACCTTC
-	TRBV5-1	TRBJ2-2	-	CASSFWQNTGELFF	TGCGCCAGCAGCTTCTGGCAGAACACCGGGGAGCTGTTTTTT
-	TRBV5-1	TRBJ2-1	-	CASSLEAGSRNEQFF	TGCGCCAGCAGCTTGGAGGCGGGCTCTCGGAATGAGCAGTTCTTC
TRBD2	TRBV27	TRBJ2-1	-	CASSLESGSTSLVFHEQFF	TGTGCCAGCAGTTTGGAAAGCGGGAGTACGAGTCTGGTTTTCCATGAGCAGTTCTTC
TRBD1	TRBV6-5	TRBJ2-1	-	CASRPGTGTYNEQFF	TGTGCCAGCCGTCCCGGGACAGGGACCTACAATGAGCAGTTCTTC
TRBD2	TRBV11-3	TRBJ2-2	-	CASSPGTSEAGELFF	TGTGCCAGCAGCCCCGGGACTAGCGAGGCCGGGGAGCTGTTTTTT
-	TRBV27	TRBJ1-5	-	CASSFSQGSNQPQHF	TGTGCCAGCAGTTTTAGCCAGGGGAGCAATCAGCCCCAGCATTTT
TRBD2	TRBV28	TRBJ2-1	-	CASSLGGTDWEQFF	TGTGCCAGCAGTTTGGGGGGGACGGACTGGGAGCAGTTCTTC
TRBD2	TRBV6-5	TRBJ2-1	-	CASSKTSGSYNEQFF	TGTGCCAGCAGTAAAACTAGCGGGAGTTACAATGAGCAGTTCTTC
TRBD1	TRBV5-1	TRBJ1-4	-	CASSSSRGNEKLFF	TGCGCCAGCAGCTCAAGCAGGGGGAATGAAAAACTGTTTTTT
TRBD2	TRBV7-9	TRBJ2-5	-	CASKSLAGEETQYF	TGTGCCAGCAAGTCTCTAGCGGGAGAGGAGACCCAGTACTTC
-	TRBV5-4	TRBJ2-3	-	CASTPGGTDTQYF	TGTGCCAGCACCCCGGGGGGCACAGATACGCAGTATTTT
-	TRBV6-2/TRBV6-3	TRBJ2-7	-	CASSTPGRAVEQYF	TGTGCCAGCAGTACCCCTGGGCGGGCGGTCGAGCAGTACTTC
TRBD1	TRBV24-1	TRBJ2-3	-	CATSQYQQGQGPDTQYF	TGTGCCACCAGCCAATACCAGCAGGGACAGGGGCCAGATACGCAGTATTTT
TRBD2	TRBV30	TRBJ2-2	once	CAWRKRLAANTGELFF	TGTGCCTGGAGGAAACGACTAGCGGCAAACACCGGGGAGCTGTTTTTT
TRBD2	TRBV28	TRBJ2-1	once	CASSSRVAGVNEQFF	TGTGCCAGCAGTTCCCGGGTAGCGGGAGTCAATGAGCAGTTCTTC
TRBD1	TRBV2	TRBJ2-7	few	CASSPGTDPYEQYF	TGTGCCAGTTCCCCAGGGACAGACCCCTACGAGCAGTACTTC
TRBD2	TRBV18	TRBJ2-1	-	CASSSSGGYEQFF	TGTGCCAGCTCATCCAGCGGGGGTTATGAGCAGTTCTTC
TRBD1	TRBV28	TRBJ2-5	-	CASSLPGQGKETQYF	TGTGCCAGCAGTTTGCCTGGACAGGGTAAGGAGACCCAGTACTTC
-	TRBV18	TRBJ2-7	-	CASSPVLYEQYF	TGTGCCAGCTCACCGGTCCTATACGAGCAGTACTTC
TRBD2	TRBV29-1	TRBJ2-5	-	CSVGTTQETQYF	TGCAGCGTGGGGACTACACAAGAGACCCAGTACTTC
TRBD1	TRBV30	TRBJ1-4	-	CAWSTDRVEEKLFF	TGTGCCTGGAGTACCGACAGGGTGGAAGAAAAACTGTTTTTT
TRBD1	TRBV28	TRBJ1-2	-	CASSLRQGFNYGYTF	TGTGCCAGCAGTTTACGACAGGGATTTAACTATGGCTACACCTTC
-	TRBV24-1	TRBJ2-5	once	CATSDFSAGLETQYF	TGTGCCACCAGTGATTTCAGTGCAGGGCTGGAGACCCAGTACTTC
TRBD1	TRBV30	TRBJ1-1	-	CAWHRDRGRRNTEAFF	TGTGCCTGGCATCGAGACAGGGGGCGAAGGAACACTGAAGCTTTCTTT
-	TRBV7-2	TRBJ1-5	few	CASSSTGTGYRYSNQPQHF	TGTGCCAGCAGCTCCACAGGGACGGGATATCGGTATAGCAATCAGCCCCAGCATTTT
-	TRBV3-1/TRBV3-2	TRBJ1-1	-	CASSQVSVNTEAFF	TGTGCCAGCAGCCAAGTCTCGGTGAACACTGAAGCTTTCTTT
TRBD2	TRBV9	TRBJ2-5	-	CASSVTSGRAQETQYF	TGTGCCAGCAGCGTAACTAGCGGGAGGGCCCAAGAGACCCAGTACTTC
TRBD1	TRBV9	TRBJ2-2	-	CASSPRTGGGTGELFF	TGTGCCAGCAGCCCTCGGACAGGGGGAGGCACCGGGGAGCTGTTTTTT
TRBD2	TRBV5-1	TRBJ2-4	-	CASSLGPGLAENIQYF	TGCGCCAGCAGCTTGGGTCCGGGACTAGCGGAAAACATTCAGTACTTC
-	TRBV29-1	TRBJ2-7	-	CSVLLSRGNYEQYF	TGCAGCGTTCTCCTCTCGAGAGGCAACTACGAGCAGTACTTC
-	TRBV27	TRBJ2-3	once	CASSSPQGLRNTQYF	TGTGCCAGCAGTTCACCCCAGGGACTCAGGAATACGCAGTATTTT
-	TRBV6-1	TRBJ1-1	-	CASSEGAKNTEAFF	TGTGCCAGCAGTGAAGGGGCTAAGAACACTGAAGCTTTCTTT